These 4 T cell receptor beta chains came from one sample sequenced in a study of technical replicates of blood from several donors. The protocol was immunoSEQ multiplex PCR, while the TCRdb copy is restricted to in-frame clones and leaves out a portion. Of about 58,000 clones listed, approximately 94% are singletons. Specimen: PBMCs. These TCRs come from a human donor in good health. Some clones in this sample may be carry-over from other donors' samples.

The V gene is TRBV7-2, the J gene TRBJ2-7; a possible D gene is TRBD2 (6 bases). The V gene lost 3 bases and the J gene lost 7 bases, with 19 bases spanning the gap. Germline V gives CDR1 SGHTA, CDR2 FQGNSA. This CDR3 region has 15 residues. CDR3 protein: CASSFRTVGGNEQYF. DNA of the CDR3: TGTGCCAGCAGCTTCCGGACGGTGGGAGGAAATGAGCAGTACTTC.

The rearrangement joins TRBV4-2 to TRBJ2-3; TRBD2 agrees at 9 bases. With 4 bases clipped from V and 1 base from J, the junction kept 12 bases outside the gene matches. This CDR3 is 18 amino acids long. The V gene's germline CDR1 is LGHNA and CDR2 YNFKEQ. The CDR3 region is CASSPTEHSSGGTDTQYF. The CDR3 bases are TGTGCCAGCAGCCCAACCGAACACTCTAGCGGGGGCACAGATACGCAGTATTTT.

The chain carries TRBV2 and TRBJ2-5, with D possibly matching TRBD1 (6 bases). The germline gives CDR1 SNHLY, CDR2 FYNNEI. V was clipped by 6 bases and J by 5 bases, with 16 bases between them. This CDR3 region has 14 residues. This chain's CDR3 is CASRPEQGKETQYF. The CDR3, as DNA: TGTGCCAGCAGGCCGGAACAGGGAAAGGAGACCCAGTACTTC.

CDR3 nucleotides: TGTGCCAGCAGTCCCGGACAGATTTACGAGCAGTACTTC. Translating gives CASSPGQIYEQYF. The V and J genes are TRBV6-6 and TRBJ2-7, with TRBD1 as a possible D gene (6 bases). CDR3 length: 13 amino acids. Germline CDR1 and CDR2: MNHNY and SVGAGI (reference sequence). Trimming stripped 5 bases from V and 4 bases from J, with 12 bases between.